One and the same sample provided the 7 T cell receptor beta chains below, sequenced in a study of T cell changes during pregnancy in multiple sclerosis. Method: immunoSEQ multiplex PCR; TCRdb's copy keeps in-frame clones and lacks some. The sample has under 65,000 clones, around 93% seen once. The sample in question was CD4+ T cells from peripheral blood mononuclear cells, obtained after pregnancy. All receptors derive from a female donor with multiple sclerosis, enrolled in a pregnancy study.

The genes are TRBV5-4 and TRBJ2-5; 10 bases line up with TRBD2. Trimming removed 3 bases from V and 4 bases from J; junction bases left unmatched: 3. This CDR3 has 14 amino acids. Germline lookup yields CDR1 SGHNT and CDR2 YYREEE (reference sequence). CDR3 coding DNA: TGTGCCAGCAGCTCTAGGACTAGCGGAGAGACCCAGTACTTC. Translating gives CASSSRTSGETQYF.

CDR3 sequence: CASSKSPGQNLYEQYF. CDR3 bases: TGTGCCAGCAGCAAATCACCGGGACAGAACCTCTACGAGCAGTACTTC. This chain links TRBV21-1 with TRBJ2-7; the table's TRBD1 call for D was not verified on the DNA. TRBV21-1 is annotated as a pseudogene. This CDR3 spans 16 amino acids.

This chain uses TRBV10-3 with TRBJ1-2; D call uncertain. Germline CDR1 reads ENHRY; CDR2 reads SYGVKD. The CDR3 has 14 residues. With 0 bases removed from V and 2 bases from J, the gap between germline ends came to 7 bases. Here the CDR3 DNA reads TGTGCCATCAGTGAGTCTCGGGAGAACTATGGCTACACCTTC. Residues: CAISESRENYGYTF.

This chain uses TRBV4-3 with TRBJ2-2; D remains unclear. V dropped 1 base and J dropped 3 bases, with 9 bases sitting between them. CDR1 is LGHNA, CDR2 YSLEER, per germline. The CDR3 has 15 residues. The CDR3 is CASSQASRDTGELFF. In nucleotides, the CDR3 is TGCGCCAGCAGCCAAGCGAGCCGGGACACCGGGGAGCTGTTTTTT.

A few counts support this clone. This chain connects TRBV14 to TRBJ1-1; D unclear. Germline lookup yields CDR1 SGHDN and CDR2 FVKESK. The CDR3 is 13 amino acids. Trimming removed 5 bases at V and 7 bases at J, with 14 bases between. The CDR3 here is CASSTDLDGEAFF. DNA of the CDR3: TGTGCCAGCAGCACAGACCTTGACGGTGAAGCTTTCTTT.

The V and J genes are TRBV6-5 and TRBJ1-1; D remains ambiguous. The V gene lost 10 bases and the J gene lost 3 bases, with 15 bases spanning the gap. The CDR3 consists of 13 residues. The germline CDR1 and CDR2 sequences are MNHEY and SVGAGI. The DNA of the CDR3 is TGTGCCACGGCGCGCTGGCGGGACACTGAAGCTTTCTTT. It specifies CATARWRDTEAFF.

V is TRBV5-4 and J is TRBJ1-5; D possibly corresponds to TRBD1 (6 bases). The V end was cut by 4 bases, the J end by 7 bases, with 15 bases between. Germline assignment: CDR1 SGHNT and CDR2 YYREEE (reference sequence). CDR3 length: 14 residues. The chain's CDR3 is CASSPGGSGQPQHF. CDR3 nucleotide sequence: TGTGCCAGCAGCCCTGGGGGCTCCGGACAGCCCCAGCATTTT.